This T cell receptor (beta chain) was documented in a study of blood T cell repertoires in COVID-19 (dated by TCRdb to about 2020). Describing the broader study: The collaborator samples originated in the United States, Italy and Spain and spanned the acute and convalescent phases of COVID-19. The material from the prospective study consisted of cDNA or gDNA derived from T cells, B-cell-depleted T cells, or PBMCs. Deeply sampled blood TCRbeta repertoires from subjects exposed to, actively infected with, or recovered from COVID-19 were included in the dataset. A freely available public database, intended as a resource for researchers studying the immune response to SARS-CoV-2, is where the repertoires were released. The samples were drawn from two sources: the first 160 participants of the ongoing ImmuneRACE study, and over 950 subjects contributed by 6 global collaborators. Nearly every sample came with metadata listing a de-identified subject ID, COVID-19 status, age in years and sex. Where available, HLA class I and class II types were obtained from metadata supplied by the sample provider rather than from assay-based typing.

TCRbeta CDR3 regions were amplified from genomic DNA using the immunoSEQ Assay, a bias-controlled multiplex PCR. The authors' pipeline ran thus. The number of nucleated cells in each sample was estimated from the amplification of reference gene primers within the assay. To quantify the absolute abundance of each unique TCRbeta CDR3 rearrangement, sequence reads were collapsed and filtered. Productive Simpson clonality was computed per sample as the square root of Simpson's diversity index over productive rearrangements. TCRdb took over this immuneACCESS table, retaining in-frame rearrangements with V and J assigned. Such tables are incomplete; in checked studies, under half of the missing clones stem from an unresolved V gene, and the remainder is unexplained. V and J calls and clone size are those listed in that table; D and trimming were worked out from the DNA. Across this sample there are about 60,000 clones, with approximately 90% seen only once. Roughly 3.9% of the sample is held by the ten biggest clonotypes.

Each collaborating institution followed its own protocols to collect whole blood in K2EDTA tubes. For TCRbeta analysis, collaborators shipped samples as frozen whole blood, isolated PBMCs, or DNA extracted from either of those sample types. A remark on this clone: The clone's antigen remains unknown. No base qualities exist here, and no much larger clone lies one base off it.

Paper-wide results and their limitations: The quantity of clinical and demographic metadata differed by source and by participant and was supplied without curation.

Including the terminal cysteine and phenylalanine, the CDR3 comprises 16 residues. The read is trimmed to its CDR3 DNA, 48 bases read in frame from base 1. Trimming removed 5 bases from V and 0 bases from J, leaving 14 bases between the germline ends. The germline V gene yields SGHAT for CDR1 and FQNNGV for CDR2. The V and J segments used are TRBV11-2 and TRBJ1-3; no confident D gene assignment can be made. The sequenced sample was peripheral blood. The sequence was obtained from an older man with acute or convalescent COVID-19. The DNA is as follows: TGTGCCAGCAGCCAGCGGACGGAACTCTCTGGAAACACCATATATTTT. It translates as CASSQRTELSGNTIYF.